These T cell receptor beta chains were read from a single sample in a study of monozygotic twins with inflammatory bowel disease. TCRdb reprocessed the 5' RACE reads; each CDR3 protein has one entry and no DNA is given. Recorded for this sample: fewer than 550,000 distinct CDR3 sequences. Sequencing was done on a sample of blood. These receptor sequences come from a human donor with ulcerative colitis or Crohn's disease, or a healthy co-twin of an affected twin (not recorded which). The CDR3 runs from the conserved cysteine through the conserved F or W.

V	J	CDR3
TRBV2	TRBJ2-2	CASSVRVDTGELFF
TRBV7-8	TRBJ2-7	CASSSTVHSYEQYF
TRBV7-7	TRBJ2-5	CASSKGPIGGETQYF
TRBV20-1	TRBJ2-6	CSAVDSLSGANVLTF
TRBV7-8	TRBJ2-3	CASSLNSRGGGPRTDTQYF
TRBV4-2	TRBJ2-2	CASSQFLPGTGDTGELFF
TRBV7-3	TRBJ2-5	CASSDVQGPQETQYF
TRBV28	TRBJ1-1	CASSSVWEMNTEAFF
TRBV5-1	TRBJ2-1	CATTRDRGLGEQFF
TRBV10-3	TRBJ2-7	CAISDRGPVPYEQYF
TRBV6-4	TRBJ2-1	CASSAPTSGRDDEQFF
TRBV6-2/TRBV6-3	TRBJ2-2	CASSYSAGELFF
TRBV6-1	TRBJ1-5	CASRGAHLLGQPQHF
TRBV12-3/TRBV12-4	TRBJ2-5	CASSSPAGDPRETQYF
TRBV11-2	TRBJ1-2	CASSLLDIMTAARHGYTF
TRBV18	TRBJ2-1	CASSPPYNEQFF
TRBV19	TRBJ2-4	CASSILGGVGKNIQYF
TRBV11-2	TRBJ2-7	CASSPRTGLDEQYF
TRBV7-2	TRBJ2-7	CASSAGLAGDYEQYF
TRBV6-6	TRBJ2-7	CASSSGGRAYEQYF
TRBV7-9	TRBJ2-1	CASSLVRASEQFF
TRBV7-2	TRBJ1-2	CASSLAGVSLEFYGYTF
TRBV30	TRBJ2-4	CACGVGENIQYF
TRBV7-9	TRBJ2-7	CASSLLAGGIGEQYF
TRBV9	TRBJ1-1	CASSAGHLNTEAFF
TRBV29-1	TRBJ1-5	CSVQGSGPQHF
TRBV12-3/TRBV12-4	TRBJ2-3	CASSPLAGPTTDTQYF
TRBV3-1	TRBJ1-5	CASSRASGVNQPQHF
TRBV9	TRBJ2-3	CASSVSVGLAATDTQYF
TRBV30	TRBJ1-5	CAWSEEAGQPQHF
TRBV4-3	TRBJ1-2	CASSQEGGPVYGYTF
TRBV4-3	TRBJ2-2	CASSREDGRGTGELFF
TRBV20-1	TRBJ2-7	CSAPGTGGAPQYF
TRBV7-3	TRBJ2-1	CASSPGTNEQFF
TRBV6-5	TRBJ2-5	CASTSEETQYF
TRBV29-1	TRBJ2-2	CSVTGQGSTGELFF
TRBV4-2	TRBJ2-1	CASSPVAAEGNEQFF
TRBV7-2	TRBJ2-1	CASTWETRPFVEQFF
TRBV12-3/TRBV12-4	TRBJ2-1	CASSLLAGTANEQFF
TRBV27	TRBJ1-5	CASSPQGPNSNQPQHF
TRBV5-1	TRBJ1-2	CASSSGTGEYGYTF
TRBV20-1	TRBJ1-3	CSAREVGSGNTIYF
TRBV7-6	TRBJ2-5	CASHSQGTTAKETQYF
TRBV12-5	TRBJ2-1	CASGSRGGSYNEQFF
TRBV15	TRBJ2-2	CATSVGPRRAGELFF